This TCR beta chain is from a study of T cell responses to AZD1222 COVID-19 vaccine. Overall study results and limits: The study reported that nearly half of spike-specific TCRs target unmutated variant regions. Females outnumbered males among donors, who were mostly white British; clonal diversity was possibly underestimated. The repertoires were collected only after the peak T cell response. Increases in Spike-specific TCR breadth and depth were seen after two AZD1222 doses.

V was trimmed by 0 bases and J by 4 bases, leaving 10 bases between them. Germline-derived CDR1 and CDR2 are MNHEY and SVGAGI. The CDR3 is made up of 15 amino acids. Repertoires were generated with immunoSEQ multiplex PCR, while TCRdb's copy carries only in-frame clones and drops some. The sample comprises some 99,000 clones, 70% to 90% of which are singletons, and 9.5% to 15% rests with the top ten. Of note for this clone: The antigen remains undetermined.

The specimen comprised peripheral blood, sampled on day 0 of MenACWY control vaccination. The receptor comes from an adult in good health. The V gene is TRBV6-5, the J gene TRBJ1-5, with TRBD1 as a possible D gene (6 bases). CDR3 residues: CASSYSGQPNQPQHF. The CDR3 DNA reads TGTGCCAGCAGTTACTCGGGACAACCTAATCAGCCCCAGCATTTT.